These T cell receptor beta chains were read from a single sample in a study of blood T cell repertoires in COVID-19. Here immunoSEQ multiplex PCR was the method, and the copy in TCRdb shows in-frame clones only, minus some. This sample carries roughly 38,000 clones, 90% to 95% of them seen once, and the ten largest clones take around 2%. Material: peripheral blood. The receptors originated from a man between 45 and 60 years old with active COVID-19. The CDR3 runs from the conserved cysteine through the conserved F or W. Fields, in order: clone size, V gene, CDR3 protein. Rows give clone size only sometimes, using once, few, many, or a class for an expanded clone.

. | TRBV7-9 | CANSPRVSGANVLTF
. | TRBV4-2 | CASSRLNTGGVNYGYTF
. | TRBV5-8 | CASSLEARDGYTF
few | TRBV5-1 | CASSPGTSLEQYF
. | TRBV3-1/TRBV3-2 | CASSQTRGSGNTIYF
. | TRBV19 | CASSIGSSGEQYF
. | TRBV27 | CASSGGAVRETQYF
. | TRBV7-2 | CASSLTTSGRTYEQYF
. | TRBV3-1/TRBV3-2 | CASSQNTEAFF
. | TRBV5-1 | CASSRLAGYEQYF
. | TRBV30 | CAWSVGGAYNEQFF
. | TRBV5-1 | CASSVGDLSSGNTIYF
. | TRBV27 | CASSSHSSGNTIYF
. | TRBV6-1 | CASSEYRGNTGELFF
. | TRBV10-3 | CAISESKAGPSYNEQFF